The clone carrying this TCR beta chain was detected many times. V lost 8 bases, J lost 4 bases, and 15 bases lay in between. CDR1 and CDR2 (germline): SGHVS, FNYEAQ. This CDR3 spans 14 amino acids. This record belongs to a study of CD8+CD57+ T cells in acquired aplastic anemia. Genomic DNA, serving as template, underwent TCR beta VDJ and CDR3 profiling. Using its own MiXCR run on the reads, TCRdb lists one record per CDR3 protein. The data contain 98,000 or so distinct CDR3 sequences, 51% of them singletons. The TCR comes from a human donor in good health, serving as a control. The sequencing input was sorted CD4+, CD8+, or CD8+CD57+ T cells (not recorded which) from PBMCs. This chain links TRBV7-6 with TRBJ1-3; unclear D gene. The CDR3 coding sequence is TGTGCCAGCTTCCCCTTGGGGTCCGGAAACACCATATATTTT. Translation: CASFPLGSGNTIYF.